A single sample gave rise to the 13 T cell receptor beta chains below, sequenced in a study of OX40 agonist ivuxolimab in advanced cancers. TCRdb keeps only in-frame clones here, not all; method: immunoSEQ multiplex PCR. The sample records 55,000 to 65,000 clones, under 90% being singletons. The sample consisted of CD4+ or CD8+ T cells sorted from blood, taken in a trial of the OX40 agonist ivuxolimab. These receptor sequences come from an adult with an advanced solid tumor such as melanoma, head and neck, liver or kidney cancer.

The chain links TRBV5-4 to TRBJ2-5, with 10 positions matching TRBD2. The CDR3 totals 15 residues. The V segment lost 2 bases and the J segment 1 base; nucleotides outside the gene matches: 2. Per the germline V gene, CDR1 is SGHNT and CDR2 is YYREEE (reference sequence). The chain's CDR3 is CASSLAGGGQETQYF. For the CDR3, the DNA is TGTGCCAGCAGCTTAGCGGGAGGGGGCCAAGAGACCCAGTACTTC.

The chain employs TRBV7-2 and TRBJ1-1; D unclear. V gave up 2 bases and J gave up 6 bases, with 10 bases separating them. The CDR3 is made up of 13 amino acids. Per germline, CDR1 SGHTA and CDR2 FQGNSA. The DNA for the CDR3 is TGTGCCAGCAGCTTAAGGAGGGAAGCTGAAGCTTTCTTT. It yields the protein CASSLRREAEAFF.

The rearrangement uses TRBV28 and TRBJ2-1; TRBD2 agrees at 9 bases. Germline trimming cut 6 bases from V and 8 bases from J; bases unmatched to any gene: 8. CDR1 is MDHEN and CDR2 is SYDVKM in the germline V gene. This CDR3 has 14 residues. The CDR3 DNA follows: TGTGCCAGCAGAGTAGCGGGAGCGGAAGATGAGCAGTTCTTC. Translation gives CASRVAGAEDEQFF. The full variable domain, in which reference TRBV28 and TRBJ2-1 provide the parts outside the CDR3, is DVKVTQSSRYLVKRTGEKVFLECVQDMDHENMFWYRQDPGLGLRLIYFSYDVKMKEKGDIPEGYSVSREKKERFSLILESASTNQTSMYLCASRVAGAEDEQFFGPGTRLTVL.

The chain employs TRBV27 and TRBJ2-3; 8 bases agree with TRBD2. This CDR3 has 16 residues. With 5 bases clipped from V and 2 bases from J, the junction kept 9 bases outside the gene matches. CDR1 is MNHEY, CDR2 SMNVEV, per germline (reference sequence). The CDR3 DNA is TGTGCCAGCAGTCCCCCGGGACTAGGGACCACAGATACGCAGTATTTT. Encoded protein: CASSPPGLGTTDTQYF.

This clone has a handful of counts. This chain connects TRBV4-2 to TRBJ1-5; 8 positions match TRBD1. With 0 bases clipped from V and 6 bases from J, the junction kept 7 bases outside the gene matches. Germline V gene sequence: CDR1 LGHNA, CDR2 YNFKEQ. The CDR3 extends over 16 amino acids. The CDR3 region has the DNA TGTGCCAGCAGCCAAGAGAATGGACAGGGAATTCAGCCCCAGCATTTT. Amino acid sequence: CASSQENGQGIQPQHF.

The chain recombines TRBV5-1 with TRBJ2-3; the D gene is possibly TRBD1 (6 bases). Trimming took off 6 bases at V and 1 base at J, with 12 bases between the two ends. The CDR3 is 14 residues long. Per germline, CDR1 SGHRS and CDR2 YFSETQ. CDR3 bases: TGCGCCAGCAAGGTGGGGGCGGGCACAGATACGCAGTATTTT. Translated: CASKVGAGTDTQYF. Variable domain in full (rest from reference TRBV5-1 and TRBJ2-3): KAGVTQTPRYLIKTRGQQVTLSCSPISGHRSVSWYQQTPGQGLQFLFEYFSETQRNKGNFPGRFSGRQFSNSRSEMNVSTLELGDSALYLCASKVGAGTDTQYFGPGTRLTVL.

The chain joins TRBV10-2 to TRBJ2-2; 8 bases fit TRBD2. Germline V CDR1 and CDR2: WSHSY, SAAADI. The CDR3 loop spans 14 amino acids. The J segment lost 2 bases and the V segment lost 8 bases, leaving 4 bases of the junction unmatched. The chain's CDR3 is CASVAGRNTGELFF. The CDR3 DNA is TGCGCCAGCGTAGCGGGGCGAAACACCGGGGAGCTGTTTTTT.

This chain uses TRBV19 with TRBJ2-7; the match to TRBD1 covers 7 bases. CDR1 is LNHDA, CDR2 SQIVND, per germline (reference sequence). The CDR3 is made up of 14 amino acids. V shed 6 bases, J shed 3 bases, and the junction held 8 bases outside the gene matches. The CDR3 here is CASSLGQAYYEQYF. The CDR3 DNA is TGTGCCAGTAGCCTCGGACAGGCCTACTACGAGCAGTACTTC.

The chain is built from TRBV27 and TRBJ2-2; possibly TRBD1 or TRBD2 for D (5 bases each). Trimming left V 6 bases short and J 4 bases short, with 12 bases between. The CDR3 contains 14 residues. Germline loops: CDR1 MNHEY, CDR2 SMNVEV (reference sequence). DNA for the CDR3: TGTGCCAGCAGCCTGCATGGGGGCACCGGGGAGCTGTTTTTT. This sequence encodes CASSLHGGTGELFF.

The chain employs TRBV14 and TRBJ1-1; D remains unclear. Germline V gene sequence: CDR1 SGHDN, CDR2 FVKESK. The CDR3 totals 15 residues. The V and J ends lost 0 bases and 1 base respectively, with 9 bases between them. CDR3 nucleotide sequence: TGTGCCAGCAGCCAAGATTTAGGCTGGAACACTGAAGCTTTCTTT. Encoded protein: CASSQDLGWNTEAFF.

Only one count was recorded for this clone. The chain couples TRBV19 to TRBJ2-7; no reliable D call. Germline CDR1 is LNHDA and CDR2 is SQIVND (reference sequence). The CDR3 extends over 13 amino acids. V gave up 1 base and J gave up 6 bases, with 10 bases separating them. CDR3 region: CASSIARSSEQYF. The CDR3, as DNA: TGTGCCAGTAGTATAGCCAGGTCCAGCGAGCAGTACTTC.

This clone appeared a few times. The gene calls are TRBV25-1 and TRBJ2-7; 7 positions agree with TRBD1. With V trimmed by 1 base and J by 4 bases, 7 bases remained unmatched. Germline CDR1 MGHDK, CDR2 SYGVNS. CDR3 length: 15 amino acids. DNA of the CDR3: TGTGCCAGCAGTGAATCTAACAGGGGAGTGTACGAGCAGTACTTC. Amino acids: CASSESNRGVYEQYF.

The V call is TRBV21-1, the J call TRBJ2-1; TRBD2 is the table's D call, not checked against the DNA. TRBV21-1 corresponds to a pseudogene. CDR3 size: 16 residues. Here the CDR3 reads CASSKAGLAGSNEQFF. Written as DNA, the CDR3 is TGTGCCAGCAGCAAAGCAGGCCTAGCGGGAAGCAATGAGCAGTTCTTC.